The clone carrying this T cell receptor (beta chain) has just a few counts. For the second PCR, which ran for roughly 7 to 11 cycles, a sample-barcoded 5' primer and a J-beta primer mix were used. One entry per CDR3 protein, called by TCRdb with MiXCR from the 5' RACE reads. In the table there are some 1,800,000 distinct CDR3 sequences, 35% to 50% of which are singletons. This record comes from a study of blood T cells in healthy people across ages. The CDR3 consists of 15 residues. Germline assignment: CDR1 SGHTA and CDR2 FQGTGA. Trimming cost V 5 bases and J 0 bases, with 12 bases left between them.

This chain connects TRBV7-3 to TRBJ2-3; D gene uncertain. The sample consisted of blood. This TCR was recovered from a human donor in good health. The CDR3 coding sequence is TGTGCCAGCAGCCTAAGTCGTGCTAGCACAGATACGCAGTATTTT. Translated, it gives CASSLSRASTDTQYF.